This T cell receptor beta chain is from a study of T cells in tuberculosis. Overall study context: This South African cohort compared adolescents with or without latent tuberculosis against adults with active tuberculosis.

Libraries were prepared by immunoSEQ multiplex PCR; TCRdb keeps only in-frame clonotypes and omits some of them. The sample records 30,000 to 45,000 clones, roughly 92% being singletons. Regarding this clone: Its antigen is unknown.

General observations from the study: Shorter CDR3-alpha in active tuberculosis partly drove smaller distances. Selection depended on which cryopreserved specimens were available.

The V end was cut by 4 bases, the J end by 2 bases, with 15 bases between. The CDR3 is made up of 17 amino acids. The germline CDR1 and CDR2 sequences are MGHRA and YSYEKL. Material: PBMCs. V usage is TRBV4-1 and J usage is TRBJ2-6; D may be TRBD2 (5 bases). This receptor was taken from a donor aged 10 to 29 with latent tuberculosis or without tuberculosis infection. The CDR3: CASSPGIFLAGANVLTF. The DNA for the CDR3 is TGCGCCAGCAGCCCCGGGATCTTCCTCGCTGGGGCCAACGTCCTGACTTTC.